This TCR beta chain was observed in a study of response to subunit inactivated influenza vaccine. This clonotype has a handful of counts. MiXCR, run by TCRdb on the RT-PCR reads, gives a single entry per CDR3 protein. The sample lists 560,000 or so distinct CDR3 sequences; 6.5% to 8% were seen once. V shed 7 bases and J 2 bases; nucleotides not matched to a gene: 8. Germline V CDR1 and CDR2: MNHNS, SASEGT. The CDR3 covers 15 residues. The source is a man aged 45-69 years who received an inactivated influenza vaccine. The chain joins TRBV6-1 to TRBJ2-1; 7 bases are shared with TRBD2. The sequences come from PBMCs from blood, collected less than 30 months after vaccination. CDR3 amino acids: CASIKAGRTYNEQFF. In nucleotides, the CDR3 is TGTGCCAGCATCAAAGCGGGGAGAACCTACAATGAGCAGTTCTTC.